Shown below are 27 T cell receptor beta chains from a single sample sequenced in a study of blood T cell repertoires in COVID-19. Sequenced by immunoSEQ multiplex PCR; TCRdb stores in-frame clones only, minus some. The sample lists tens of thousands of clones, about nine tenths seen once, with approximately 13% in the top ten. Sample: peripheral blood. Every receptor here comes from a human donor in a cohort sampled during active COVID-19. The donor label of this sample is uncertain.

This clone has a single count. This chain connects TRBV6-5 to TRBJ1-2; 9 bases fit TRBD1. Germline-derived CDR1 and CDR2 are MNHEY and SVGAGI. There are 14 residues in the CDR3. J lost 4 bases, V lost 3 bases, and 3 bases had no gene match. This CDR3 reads CASSYLDRGYGYTF. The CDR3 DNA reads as TGTGCCAGCAGTTATTTGGACAGGGGCTATGGCTACACCTTC.

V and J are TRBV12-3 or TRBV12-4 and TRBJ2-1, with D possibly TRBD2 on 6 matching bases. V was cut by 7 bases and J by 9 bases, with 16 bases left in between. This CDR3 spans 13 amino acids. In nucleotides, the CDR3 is TGTGCCAGCAAGCCGGGACGGAGGGGTGAGCAGTTCTTC. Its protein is CASKPGRRGEQFF.

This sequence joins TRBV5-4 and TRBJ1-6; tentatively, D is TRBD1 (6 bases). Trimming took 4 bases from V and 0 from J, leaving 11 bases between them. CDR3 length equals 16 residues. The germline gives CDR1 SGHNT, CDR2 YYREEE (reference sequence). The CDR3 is CASSPDRSSYNSPLHF. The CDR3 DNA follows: TGTGCCAGCAGCCCCGACAGGAGCTCCTATAATTCACCCCTCCACTTT.

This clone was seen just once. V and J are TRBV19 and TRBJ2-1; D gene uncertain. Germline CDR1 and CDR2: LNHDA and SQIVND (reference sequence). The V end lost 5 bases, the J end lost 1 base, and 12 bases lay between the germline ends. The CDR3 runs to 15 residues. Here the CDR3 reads CASSPRSASYNEQFF. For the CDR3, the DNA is TGTGCCAGTAGTCCCAGGTCCGCGTCCTACAATGAGCAGTTCTTC.

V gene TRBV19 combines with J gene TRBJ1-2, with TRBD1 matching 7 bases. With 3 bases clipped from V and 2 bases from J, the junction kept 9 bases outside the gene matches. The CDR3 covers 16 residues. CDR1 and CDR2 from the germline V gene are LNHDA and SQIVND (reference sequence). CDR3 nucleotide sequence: TGTGCCAGTAGTATTTCCCCCTCGGGACAGAACTATGGCTACACCTTC. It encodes CASSISPSGQNYGYTF.

This CDR3 is CASSLGTGAGRGYTF. In DNA form, the CDR3 reads TGTGCCAGCAGCCTAGGGACAGGAGCTGGTCGGGGCTACACCTTC. The chain links TRBV3-1 (or the pseudogene TRBV3-2) to TRBJ1-2, with 8 bases matching TRBD1. The CDR3 loop spans 15 amino acids. CDR1 and CDR2 (germline): LGHDT, YNNKEL (reference sequence). With V trimmed by 4 bases and J by 8 bases, 12 bases remained unmatched.

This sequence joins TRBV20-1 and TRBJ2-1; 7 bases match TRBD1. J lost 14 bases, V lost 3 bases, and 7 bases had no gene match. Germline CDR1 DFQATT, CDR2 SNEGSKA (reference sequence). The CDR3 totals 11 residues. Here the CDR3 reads CSARDRLQEFF. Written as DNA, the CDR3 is TGCAGTGCTAGGGACAGGTTGCAGGAGTTCTTC.

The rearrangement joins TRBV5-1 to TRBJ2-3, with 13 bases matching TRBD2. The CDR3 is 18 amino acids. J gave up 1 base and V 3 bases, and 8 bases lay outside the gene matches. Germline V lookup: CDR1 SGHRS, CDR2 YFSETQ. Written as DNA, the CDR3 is TGCGCCAGCAGCTCGGGACTAGCGGGGTCAGTGGGCACAGATACGCAGTATTTT. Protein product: CASSSGLAGSVGTDTQYF.

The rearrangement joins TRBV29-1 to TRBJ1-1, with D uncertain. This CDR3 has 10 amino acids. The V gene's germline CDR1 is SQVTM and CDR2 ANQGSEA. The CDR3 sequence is CGTANTEAFF. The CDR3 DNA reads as TGCGGCACAGCGAACACTGAAGCTTTCTTT.

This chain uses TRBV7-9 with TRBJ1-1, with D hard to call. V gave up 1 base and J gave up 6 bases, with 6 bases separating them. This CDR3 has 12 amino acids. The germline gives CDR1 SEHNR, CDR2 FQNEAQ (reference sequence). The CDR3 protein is CASSLVSPEAFF. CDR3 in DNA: TGTGCCAGCAGCTTAGTCTCCCCTGAAGCTTTCTTT.

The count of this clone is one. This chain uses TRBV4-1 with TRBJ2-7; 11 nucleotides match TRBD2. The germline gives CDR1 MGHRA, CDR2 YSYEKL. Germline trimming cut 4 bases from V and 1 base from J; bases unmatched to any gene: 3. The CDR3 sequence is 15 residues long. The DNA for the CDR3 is TGCGCCAGCAGCCGGTCTAGCGGGGGGTCCTACGAGCAGTACTTC. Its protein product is CASSRSSGGSYEQYF.

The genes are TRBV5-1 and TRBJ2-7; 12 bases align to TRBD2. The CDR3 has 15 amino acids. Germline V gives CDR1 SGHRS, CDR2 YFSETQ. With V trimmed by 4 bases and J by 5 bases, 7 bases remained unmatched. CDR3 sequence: CASSPLAGGQNEQYF. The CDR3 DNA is TGCGCCAGCAGCCCGCTAGCGGGGGGGCAGAACGAGCAGTACTTC.

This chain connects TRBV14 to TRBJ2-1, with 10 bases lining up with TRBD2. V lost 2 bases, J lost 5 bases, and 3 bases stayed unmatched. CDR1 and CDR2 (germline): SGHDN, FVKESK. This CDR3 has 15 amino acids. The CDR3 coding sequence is TGTGCCAGCAGCCAACTAGCGGGGGCCCACAATGAGCAGTTCTTC. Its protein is CASSQLAGAHNEQFF.

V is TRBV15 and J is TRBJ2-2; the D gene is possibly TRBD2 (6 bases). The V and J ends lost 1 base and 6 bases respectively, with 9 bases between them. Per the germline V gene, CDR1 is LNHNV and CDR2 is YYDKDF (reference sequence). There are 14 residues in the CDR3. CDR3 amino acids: CATSRGAGSGELFF. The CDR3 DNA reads TGTGCCACCAGCAGAGGGGCGGGATCCGGGGAGCTGTTTTTT.

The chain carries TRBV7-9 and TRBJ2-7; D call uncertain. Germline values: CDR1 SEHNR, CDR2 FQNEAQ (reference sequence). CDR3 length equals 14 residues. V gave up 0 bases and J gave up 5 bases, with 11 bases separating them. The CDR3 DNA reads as TGTGCCAGCAGCTTAGCAGGATCGGGTGACGAGCAGTACTTC. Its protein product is CASSLAGSGDEQYF.

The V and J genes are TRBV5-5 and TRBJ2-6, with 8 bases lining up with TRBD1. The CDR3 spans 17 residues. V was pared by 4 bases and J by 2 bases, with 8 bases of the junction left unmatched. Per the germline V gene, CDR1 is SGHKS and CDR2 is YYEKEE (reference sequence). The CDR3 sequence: CASSTYSQGAGANVLTF. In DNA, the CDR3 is TGTGCCAGCAGCACCTACTCACAGGGGGCTGGGGCCAACGTCCTGACTTTC.

Here the CDR3 DNA reads TGCGCCAGCAGCTTGGCCACAGGGGCCAATTCACCCCTCCACTTT. It encodes CASSLATGANSPLHF. The rearrangement links TRBV5-1 to TRBJ1-6; 7 nucleotides match TRBD1. The CDR3 runs 15 residues. CDR1 and CDR2 from the germline V gene are SGHRS and YFSETQ. V shed 0 bases, J shed 7 bases, and the junction held 4 bases outside the gene matches.

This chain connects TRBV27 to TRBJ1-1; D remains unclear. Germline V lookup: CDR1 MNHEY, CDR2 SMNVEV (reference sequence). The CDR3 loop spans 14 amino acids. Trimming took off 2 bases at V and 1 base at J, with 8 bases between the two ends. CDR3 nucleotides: TGTGCCAGCAGTTTACGCGACTCGAACACTGAAGCTTTCTTT. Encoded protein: CASSLRDSNTEAFF.

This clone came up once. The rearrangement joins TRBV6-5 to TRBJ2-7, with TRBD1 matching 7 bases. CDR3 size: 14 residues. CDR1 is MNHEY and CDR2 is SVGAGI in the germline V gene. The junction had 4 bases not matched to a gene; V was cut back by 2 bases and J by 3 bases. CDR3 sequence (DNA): TGTGCCAGCAGTTACCGACAGGGCCGCTACGAGCAGTACTTC. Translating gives CASSYRQGRYEQYF.

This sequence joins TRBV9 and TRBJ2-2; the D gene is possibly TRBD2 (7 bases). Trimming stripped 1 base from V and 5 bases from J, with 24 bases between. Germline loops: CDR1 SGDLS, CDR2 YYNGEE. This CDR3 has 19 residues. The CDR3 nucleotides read TGTGCCAGCAGCGTACTCCCAGGCGGGGGCCCCTCGAGGACCGGGGAGCTGTTTTTT. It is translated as CASSVLPGGGPSRTGELFF.

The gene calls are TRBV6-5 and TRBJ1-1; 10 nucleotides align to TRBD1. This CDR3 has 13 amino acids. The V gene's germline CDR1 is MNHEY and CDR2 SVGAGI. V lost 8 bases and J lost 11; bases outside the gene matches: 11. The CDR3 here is CASSGQGTPEAFF. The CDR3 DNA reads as TGTGCCAGCTCGGGACAGGGGACCCCCGAGGCTTTCTTT.

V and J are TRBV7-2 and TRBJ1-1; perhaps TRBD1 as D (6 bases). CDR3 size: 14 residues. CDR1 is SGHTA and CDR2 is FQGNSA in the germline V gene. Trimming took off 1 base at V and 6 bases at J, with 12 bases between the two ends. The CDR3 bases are TGTGCCAGCAGCTTAGACAGGGTTGGGTCTGAAGCTTTCTTT. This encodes CASSLDRVGSEAFF.

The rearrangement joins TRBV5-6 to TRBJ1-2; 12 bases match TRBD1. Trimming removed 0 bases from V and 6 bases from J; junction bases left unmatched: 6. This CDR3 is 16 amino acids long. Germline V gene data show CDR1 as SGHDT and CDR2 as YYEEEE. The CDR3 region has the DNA TGTGCCAGCAGCTTGGGGGACAGGGGGCGCAGGGATGGCTACACCTTC. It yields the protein CASSLGDRGRRDGYTF.

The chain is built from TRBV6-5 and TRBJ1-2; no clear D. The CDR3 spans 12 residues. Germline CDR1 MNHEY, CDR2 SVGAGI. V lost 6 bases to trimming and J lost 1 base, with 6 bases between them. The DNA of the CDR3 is TGTGCCAGCAGGGGCAGTAACTATGGCTACACCTTC. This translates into CASRGSNYGYTF.

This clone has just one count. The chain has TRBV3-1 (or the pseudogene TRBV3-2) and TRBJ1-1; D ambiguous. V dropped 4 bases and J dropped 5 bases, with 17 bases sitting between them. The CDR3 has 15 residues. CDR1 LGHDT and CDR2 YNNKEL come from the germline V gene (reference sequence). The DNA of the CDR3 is TGTGCCAGCAGCCGTCCCACCTTGAGAGGGACTGAAGCTTTCTTT. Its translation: CASSRPTLRGTEAFF.

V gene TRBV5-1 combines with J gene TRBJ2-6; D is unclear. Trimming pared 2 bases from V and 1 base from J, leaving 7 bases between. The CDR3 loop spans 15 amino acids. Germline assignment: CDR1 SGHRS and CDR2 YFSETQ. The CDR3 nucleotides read TGCGCCAGCAGCTTTGGAGATTCTGGGGCCAACGTCCTGACTTTC. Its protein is CASSFGDSGANVLTF.

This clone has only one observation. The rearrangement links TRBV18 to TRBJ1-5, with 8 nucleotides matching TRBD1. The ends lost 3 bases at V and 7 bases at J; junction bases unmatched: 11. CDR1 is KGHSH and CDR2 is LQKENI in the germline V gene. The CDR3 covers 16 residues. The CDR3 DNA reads TGTGCCAGCTCACCCTCCGGACAGGGCTTGGGACAGCCCCAGCATTTT. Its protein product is CASSPSGQGLGQPQHF.